The source of this TCR beta chain is a study of graft-versus-host responses after intestinal transplantation (dated by TCRdb to about 2021). Turning to the overall study: Recipients received multivisceral, liver-intestinal, or isolated intestinal transplants. Anti-thymocyte globulin induction was given to all recipients, followed by maintenance tacrolimus and steroids for approximately three years. Bulk TCR-beta CDR3 sequencing was used to track graft-versus-host and host-versus-graft alloreactive T cell clones in the graft, circulation and bone marrow after intestinal transplantation. To identify alloreactive clones, pre-transplant mixed lymphocyte reaction products were sequenced and then compared with unstimulated pre-transplant donor and recipient T cells. Of the roughly 23 intestinal transplant recipients enrolled in the cohort, one of whom was a retransplant, 3 patients without pretransplant specimens were excluded. A peak of at least 4% donor T cells among recipient peripheral blood mononuclear cells was the definition used for donor T cell macrochimerism. Instead of going to the commercial service, samples from three later patients were sequenced in-house on an Illumina MiSeq and processed with MiXCR. Study-wide findings and limitations: GvH clones were detected in recipient bone marrow, and some appeared earlier in ileal mucosa or blood, consistent with an intestinal mucosal origin. Conclusions were limited by the relatively low number and heterogeneity of intestinal transplant patients. Early after transplant, peak levels of circulating GvH clones were associated with declines in HvG clones. Patients with donor T cell macrochimerism had high GvH to HvG T cell clonal ratios in their allografts.

The library was produced with the immunoSEQ multiplex PCR assay. For most patients, genomic DNA was isolated with the Qiagen DNeasy Blood and Tissue Kit and shipped frozen to Adaptive Biotechnologies for TCR sequencing. For most patients, high-throughput TCR-beta CDR3 sequencing of genomic DNA was performed by Adaptive Biotechnologies. The original pipeline was this. Adaptive's ImmunoSEQ software supplied the TCR sequencing data for approximately 18 patients, while MiXCR and VDJtools were used to process a few other patients. To correct CD4 versus CD8 sorting errors, sequences present in both subsets at a frequency ratio below 5:1 were removed. CDR3 nucleotide sequences shared between donor and recipient were removed because the origin of such sequences could not be assigned. To be classed as alloreactive, a clone needed at least 2-fold expansion over unstimulated cells and a minimum CFSE-low frequency of 0.002% (template counts) or 0.001% (read counts). Clones detected in sequenced pre-transplant spleen, lymph node, or MLR CFSE-low populations of the donor or recipient were defined as mappable. Cumulative frequency of alloreactive clones was calculated as a percentage of all sequences weighted by copy number. TCRdb retrieved this table from immuneACCESS and kept in-frame rearrangements only. Not all clones are present; in checked studies, unresolved V genes account for under half, and no reason is known for the remainder. That table supplies the V and J calls and clone size; D and trimming were determined from the DNA. The sample table holds 85,000 to 100,000 clones, of which 85% to 95% were seen once. Clones ranked in the top ten supply approximately 0.07% of the sample.

In the germline V gene, CDR1 corresponds to MNHEY and CDR2 to SVGAGI. V and J lose 2 bases and 5 bases, and a span of 12 bases separates them. The CDR3 goes from the cysteine to the phenylalanine over 14 residues. The CDR3 DNA has 42 bases and is translated from base 1. A word on this clone: Its antigen is not yet known. No much larger clone exists at a distance of one base, and base qualities are not known.

This specimen's time point label, per the study, means: cells obtained before transplantation from donor or recipient. CD3+CD4+ and CD3+CD8+ populations were FACS-sorted from unstimulated pre-transplant donor and recipient cells taken from spleen or lymph nodes. The sequencing used unstimulated CD8+ T cells sorted from spleen or lymph node cells, collected before transplant. The chain is encoded by TRBV6-5 joined to TRBJ2-5, and possibly TRBD2, on 6 matching bases. The TCR was taken from a human donor who was the organ donor for an intestinal transplant. The CDR3 amino acid sequence is: CASSYDGTEETQYF. The DNA reads as follows: TGTGCCAGCAGTTACGACGGGACTGAGGAGACCCAGTACTTC.